Presented here are 32 T cell receptor beta chains from one specimen sequenced in a study of glioma-infiltrating T cells. Using RNA template, CDR3s of TCR alpha and beta were amplified with iRepertoire arm-PCR. A single record per CDR3 protein comes from TCRdb applying MiXCR to the multiplex PCR reads. The table lists a few hundred thousand distinct CDR3 sequences, roughly 41% of them singletons. Sequenced sample: glioma tissue, nonneoplastic brain tissue, or PBMCs (not recorded which). The receptors were sampled from a human donor with low-grade glioma or glioblastoma, undergoing nonglioma brain surgery, or in good health (not recorded which).

About this clonotype itself: At one of its ends the junction is not consistent with the germline gene, which may arise from a read error. The V gene is TRBV6-2 or TRBV6-3, the J gene TRBJ2-2; 12 positions agree with TRBD2. The CDR3 runs 16 residues. Germline CDR1 is MNHEY and CDR2 is SVGEGT. The CDR3 coding sequence is TGTGCCAGCAGTCGCGGACTAGCGGGGAACACCGGGGAGCTGCTTTTT. As protein: CASSRGLAGNTGELLF.

For this clonotype: The junction shows a germline mismatch at one end, possibly a read error. The rearrangement joins TRBV20-1 to TRBJ2-1, with a tentative D call TRBD1 (6 bases). This CDR3 has 13 residues. Looked up from germline, CDR1 is DFQATT and CDR2 is SNEGSKA (reference sequence). The CDR3 protein is CSAGQSSCNEQFF. DNA of the CDR3: TGCAGTGCCGGACAGAGCTCCTGCAATGAGCAGTTCTTC.

The chain carries TRBV24-1 and TRBJ2-7, with D possibly being TRBD1 (5 bases). V lost 7 bases, J lost 3 bases, and 18 bases lay in between. The CDR3 runs to 15 residues. Germline loops: CDR1 KGHDR, CDR2 SFDVKD. CDR3 DNA: TGTGCCACCAGGATAGTCGTAGGGGTAGGCTACGAGCAGTACTTC. This translates into CATRIVVGVGYEQYF.

V usage is TRBV5-6 and J usage is TRBJ2-1; TRBD1 agrees at 10 bases. Germline V gene sequence: CDR1 SGHDT, CDR2 YYEEEE. The CDR3 length is 16 residues. Unmatched junction bases numbered 10, after V lost 4 bases and J lost 6 bases. CDR3 nucleotide sequence: TGTGCCAGCAGCCTGGCCGGGACAGGGGTGATCAATGAGCAGTTCTTC. It yields the protein CASSLAGTGVINEQFF.

With regard to this clonotype: Just one base apart from a much larger clone, this may be a read error. In DNA, the CDR3 is TGTGCCAGCAGCCCCCTCTCGGAGGCCACTGAAGCTTTCTTT. Its translation: CASSPLSEATEAFF. The chain combines TRBV7-2 with TRBJ1-1; D gene unclear. V lost 5 bases to trimming and J lost 4 bases, with 14 bases between them. Germline CDR1 reads SGHTA; CDR2 reads FQGNSA. The CDR3 contains 14 residues.

This sequence joins TRBV20-1 and TRBJ2-3; D gene ambiguous. V was shortened by 2 bases and J by 6 bases, with 9 bases between the two germline ends. This CDR3 contains 12 residues. Germline V gene sequence: CDR1 DFQATT, CDR2 SNEGSKA (reference sequence). CDR3 region: CSARMGSDTQYF. CDR3 sequence (DNA): TGCAGTGCTAGAATGGGGTCGGATACGCAGTATTTT.

The chain is built from TRBV15 and TRBJ2-5, with 14 bases aligning to TRBD2. Germline V lookup: CDR1 LNHNV, CDR2 YYDKDF (reference sequence). The CDR3 extends over 15 amino acids. Trimming cost V 5 bases and J 4 bases; bases outside gene matches: 3. The CDR3 loop is CATSPGTSGRETQYF. CDR3 bases: TGTGCCACCAGCCCCGGGACTAGCGGGAGAGAGACCCAGTACTTC. The whole variable domain, remainder taken from reference TRBV15 and TRBJ2-5, is DAMVIQNPRYQVTQFGKPVTLSCSQTLNHNVMYWYQQKSSQAPKLLFHYYDKDFNNEADTPDNFQSRRPNTSFCFLDIRSPGLGDTAMYLCATSPGTSGRETQYFGPGTRLLVL.

The chain recombines TRBV15 with TRBJ1-2; 9 positions agree with TRBD1. V shed 1 base, J shed 7 bases, and the junction held 4 bases outside the gene matches. Per the germline V gene, CDR1 is LNHNV and CDR2 is YYDKDF (reference sequence). The CDR3 has 14 residues. CDR3 sequence reads: CATSRGDRASGYTF. For the CDR3, the DNA is TGTGCCACCAGCAGAGGGGACAGGGCATCTGGCTACACCTTC. Full variable domain (remainder filled in from reference TRBV15 and TRBJ1-2): DAMVIQNPRYQVTQFGKPVTLSCSQTLNHNVMYWYQQKSSQAPKLLFHYYDKDFNNEADTPDNFQSRRPNTSFCFLDIRSPGLGDTAMYLCATSRGDRASGYTFGSGTRLTVV.

V and J are TRBV20-1 and TRBJ2-7; D ambiguous. Looked up from germline, CDR1 is DFQATT and CDR2 is SNEGSKA (reference sequence). The CDR3 is 14 amino acids. Trimming removed 6 bases at V and 2 bases at J, with 17 bases between. The DNA for the CDR3 is TGCAGTGCAACCCTCCTGGGCAACGCCTACGAGCAGTACTTC. It codes for CSATLLGNAYEQYF.

On this clonotype itself: This could be a read error, since a much larger clone is one nucleotide away. The chain joins TRBV28 to TRBJ2-7; 9 bases map to TRBD2. The CDR3 loop spans 15 amino acids. CDR1 is MDHEN, CDR2 SYDVKM, per germline. With 5 bases clipped from V and 2 bases from J, the junction kept 7 bases outside the gene matches. The CDR3: CASSITSGRAYEQYF. The CDR3 bases are TGTGCCAGCAGTATCACTAGCGGGCGCGCCTACGAGCAGTACTTC.

This clonotype was seen a few times. The chain has TRBV27 and TRBJ2-1, with 11 bases matching TRBD1. CDR1 MNHEY and CDR2 SMNVEV come from the germline V gene (reference sequence). The CDR3 contains 16 residues. The J segment lost 10 bases and the V segment lost 2 bases, leaving 10 bases of the junction unmatched. The CDR3 spells CASSLSRTGGWYEQFF. CDR3 nucleotides: TGTGCCAGCAGTTTAAGTAGGACAGGGGGCTGGTACGAGCAGTTCTTC.

The chain is built from TRBV18 and TRBJ2-1; 7 nucleotides agree with TRBD2. CDR1 and CDR2 from the germline V gene are KGHSH and LQKENI. CDR3 length: 17 residues. V trimming: 8 bases; J trimming: 5 bases; junction bases outside the gene matches: 18. The CDR3 loop is CASRPGGRNTWDNEQFF. In DNA, the CDR3 is TGTGCCAGCCGCCCTGGCGGGAGAAATACGTGGGACAATGAGCAGTTCTTC.

Regarding this clonotype: This sequence may be a read error, since a much larger clone differs from it by one base. As the CDR3 is not closed by the conserved phenylalanine or tryptophan, this likely results from a read error. This chain connects TRBV15 to TRBJ2-5; D is perhaps TRBD1 (5 bases). Germline assignment: CDR1 LNHNV and CDR2 YYDKDF (reference sequence). This CDR3 comprises 15 residues. The germline V and J ends were trimmed by 0 bases and 0 bases, with 8 bases remaining between them. The CDR3 nucleotides are TGTGCCACCAGCAGAGAACCAGGGAACCAAGAGACCCAGTACTCC. The encoded protein is CATSREPGNQETQYS.

This clonotype showed up just a few times. This rearrangement joins TRBV6-1 to TRBJ2-7; D is possibly TRBD2 (5 bases). The V and J ends lost 6 bases and 5 bases respectively, with 14 bases between them. The length of the CDR3 is 13 residues. From germline, CDR1 is MNHNS and CDR2 SASEGT. In DNA, the CDR3 is TGTGCCAGCAGCCTAAATGTGGAGGACGAGCAGTACTTC. Amino acids: CASSLNVEDEQYF.

To note about this clonotype: A read error may explain this, as a much larger clone is one base away. The rearrangement uses TRBV4-1 and TRBJ1-2, with unresolved D. The germline V and J ends were trimmed by 2 bases and 8 bases, with 12 bases remaining between them. Germline-derived CDR1 and CDR2 are MGHRA and YSYEKL. The CDR3 covers 13 residues. The CDR3 sequence is CASSQTDLIGYTF. The DNA for the CDR3 is TGCGCCAGCAGCCAAACCGACCTTATCGGCTACACCTTC.

The chain joins TRBV27 to TRBJ2-7; 10 bases fit TRBD1. Germline V lookup: CDR1 MNHEY, CDR2 SMNVEV (reference sequence). Losses at the gene ends were 0 bases for V and 5 bases for J; bases not matched to a gene: 16. CDR3 size: 19 residues. The CDR3 sequence: CASSLSSFGWDRGDNEQYF. CDR3 coding DNA: TGTGCCAGCAGTTTATCGAGTTTTGGATGGGACAGGGGAGACAACGAGCAGTACTTC.

Ten or more counts support this clonotype. The CDR3 bases are TGTGCCAGCAGGCGTCTAGCGGGAGCAGAGACCCAGTACTTC. Its protein product is CASRRLAGAETQYF. The J gene is TRBJ2-5, the V gene TRBV28; 10 bases map to TRBD2. After removal of 6 bases from V and 4 bases from J, the junction contained 5 bases not matched to a gene. This CDR3 spans 14 amino acids. Per germline, CDR1 MDHEN and CDR2 SYDVKM.

V gene TRBV20-1 combines with J gene TRBJ2-3; maybe TRBD2 (6 bases). Per germline, CDR1 DFQATT and CDR2 SNEGSKA (reference sequence). There are 14 residues in the CDR3. The V and J ends lost 4 bases and 2 bases respectively, with 13 bases between them. DNA for the CDR3: TGCAGTGCTATGGTTAGCGGACCCACAGATACGCAGTATTTT. Its translation is CSAMVSGPTDTQYF.

The V and J genes are TRBV2 and TRBJ2-7, with D possibly TRBD2 on 6 matching bases. This CDR3 spans 14 amino acids. Trimming removed 9 bases at V and 4 bases at J, with 19 bases between. The germline V gene has CDR1 SNHLY and CDR2 FYNNEI. CDR3 sequence reads: CARRWGRERYEQYF. CDR3 coding DNA: TGTGCCAGACGGTGGGGACGGGAGAGGTACGAGCAGTACTTC.

This sequence joins TRBV7-2 and TRBJ2-1; weak D call: TRBD2 (6 bases). V lost 2 bases and J 13 bases, leaving 12 bases between the germline ends. The CDR3 loop spans 12 amino acids. Germline loops: CDR1 SGHTA, CDR2 FQGNSA. The CDR3 nucleotides read TGTGCCAGCAGCTTACGGAGGGAGACCCAGTTCTTC. This gives the protein CASSLRRETQFF. Together with reference TRBV7-2 and TRBJ2-1, the CDR3 gives the full variable domain: GAGVSQSPSNKVTEKGKDVELRCDPISGHTALYWYRQSLGQGLEFLIYFQGNSAPDKSGLPSDRFSAERTGGSVSTLTIQRTQQEDSAVYLCASSLRRETQFFGPGTRLTVL.

The chain recombines TRBV27 with TRBJ2-1; a weak D match, TRBD1 (5 bases). The CDR3 covers 12 residues. The germline V gene has CDR1 MNHEY and CDR2 SMNVEV (reference sequence). V lost 11 bases, J lost 10 bases, and 18 bases lay in between. DNA of the CDR3: TGTGCCGCCAGTAGATGGGGCGTCGAGCAGTTCTTC. Its translation is CAASRWGVEQFF.

This clonotype was observed a few times. The chain combines TRBV5-1 with TRBJ2-7; D is ambiguous. Germline CDR1 SGHRS, CDR2 YFSETQ. This CDR3 has 12 amino acids. V was clipped by 0 bases and J by 5 bases, with 6 bases between them. CDR3 sequence (DNA): TGCGCCAGCAGCTTGGATCTCCACGAGCAGTACTTC. Translating it yields CASSLDLHEQYF.

Many counts were recorded for this clonotype. The V and J genes are TRBV6-5 and TRBJ2-5; no firm D call. The V gene lost 0 bases and the J gene lost 1 base, with 12 bases spanning the gap. Germline loops: CDR1 MNHEY, CDR2 SVGAGI. The CDR3 has 16 residues. As DNA, the CDR3 is TGTGCCAGCAGTTACTCTTGGACGGACCTCCAAGAGACCCAGTACTTC. Translated: CASSYSWTDLQETQYF.

This clonotype was seen at least ten times. The J gene is TRBJ2-7, the V gene TRBV10-3; 8 bases are shared with TRBD2. The length of the CDR3 is 14 residues. After removal of 7 bases from V and 1 base from J, the junction contained 6 bases not matched to a gene. The germline CDR1 and CDR2 sequences are ENHRY and SYGVKD. DNA for the CDR3: TGTGCCATCAAGGCAGCGGGAGAGTCCTACGAGCAGTACTTC. This translates into CAIKAAGESYEQYF.

This clonotype occurred many times. The chain links TRBV4-2 to TRBJ1-1; possible D gene TRBD1, 6 bases. The CDR3 has 16 amino acids. V lost 3 bases to trimming and J lost 0 bases, with 14 bases between them. Per germline, CDR1 LGHNA and CDR2 YNFKEQ. Here the CDR3 reads CASSQNPGQLNTEAFF. DNA for the CDR3: TGTGCCAGCAGCCAGAACCCGGGACAATTGAACACTGAAGCTTTCTTT.

This clonotype has only a few counts. V and J are TRBV20-1 and TRBJ1-5, with a tentative D call TRBD1 (5 bases). This CDR3 region has 13 residues. Looked up from germline, CDR1 is DFQATT and CDR2 is SNEGSKA (reference sequence). The ends were cut back, 3 bases at V and 8 bases at J, with 14 bases in the middle. The DNA for the CDR3 is TGCAGTGCTAGGCCCCAGGGTAAAGAGCCCCAGCATTTT. It specifies CSARPQGKEPQHF.

In this sample, this clonotype turned up many times. The J gene is TRBJ2-3, the V gene TRBV27; D unresolved. Germline-derived CDR1 and CDR2 are MNHEY and SMNVEV (reference sequence). With 5 bases removed from V and 8 bases from J, the gap between germline ends came to 23 bases. This CDR3 contains 16 residues. CDR3 DNA sequence: TGTGCCAGCAGTCGACCCAAGACGAGTGGCTCCATTACGCAGTATTTT. It encodes CASSRPKTSGSITQYF.

The V and J genes are TRBV20-1 and TRBJ2-5, with TRBD2 matching 11 bases. Germline V gives CDR1 DFQATT, CDR2 SNEGSKA (reference sequence). The junction had 9 bases not matched to a gene; V was cut back by 6 bases and J by 3 bases. The CDR3 sequence is 15 residues long. CDR3 residues: CSAEGASGRKETQYF. CDR3 in DNA: TGCAGTGCCGAGGGGGCTAGCGGGAGGAAAGAGACCCAGTACTTC.

The CDR3 loop is CASSFSQGRGLQPQHF. The CDR3 DNA is TGTGCCAGCAGTTTTTCGCAGGGGCGCGGTTTACAGCCCCAGCATTTT. V and J are TRBV28 and TRBJ1-5, with D possibly TRBD1 on 6 matching bases. Germline V gene sequence: CDR1 MDHEN, CDR2 SYDVKM. The CDR3 consists of 16 residues. V lost 3 bases and J 7 bases, leaving 19 bases between the germline ends.

The sample holds many counts of this clonotype. The J gene is TRBJ2-1, the V gene TRBV20-1, with 13 bases that match TRBD2. The V and J ends lost 6 bases and 7 bases, in that order; junction bases with no gene match: 6. Germline V gives CDR1 DFQATT, CDR2 SNEGSKA (reference sequence). The CDR3 is made up of 14 amino acids. CDR3 protein: CSARGLAGKNEQFF. The CDR3 nucleotides are TGCAGTGCGCGGGGACTAGCGGGAAAGAATGAGCAGTTCTTC.

The V gene is TRBV20-1, the J gene TRBJ2-7, with 9 nucleotides matching TRBD1. The germline V gene encodes CDR1 DFQATT and CDR2 SNEGSKA (reference sequence). There are 15 residues in the CDR3. Trimming at V came to 8 bases and at J to 2 bases, leaving 13 bases not matched to a gene. CDR3 loop: CSTVPRDRDTYEQYF. In nucleotides, the CDR3 is TGCAGTACAGTTCCCCGGGACAGGGATACCTACGAGCAGTACTTC.

This clonotype was counted a few times. The rearrangement uses TRBV28 and TRBJ2-1, with 12 bases aligning to TRBD1. The CDR3 spans 14 residues. Germline lookup yields CDR1 MDHEN and CDR2 SYDVKM. Trimming at V came to 7 bases and at J to 7 bases, leaving 5 bases not matched to a gene. The CDR3: CASTGQGALNEQFF. CDR3 nucleotides: TGTGCCAGCACGGGACAGGGGGCCTTAAATGAGCAGTTCTTC.